Shown below are 8 T cell receptor beta chains from a single sample sequenced in a study of beta chain features in type 1 diabetes. Study-level results: Shortening of TCRB CDR3s, moderate but significant, appeared in all four CD4+ subsets of Type 1 diabetes patients.

Antigens of these TCRs are unknown. Sequenced material consisted of expressed TCRB transcripts (all of the isolated RNA was reverse transcribed). Some clones are missing from TCRdb's copy, which holds only in-frame ones; the method was immunoSEQ multiplex PCR. The sample has around 140,000 clones, approximately 10% seen once; the top ten hold 0.75%. The sample comprised central memory CD4+ T cells from blood. These receptors all stem from a man aged 30-40 years with type 1 diabetes.

The genes are TRBV2 and TRBJ2-5, with no clear D. The V gene lost 7 bases and the J gene lost 0 bases, with 12 bases spanning the gap. Germline values: CDR1 SNHLY, CDR2 FYNNEI. The CDR3 sequence is 14 residues long. The CDR3 DNA follows: TGTGCCAGCACACGACTCCCGAACCAAGAGACCCAGTACTTC. Translation: CASTRLPNQETQYF.

The CDR3 sequence is CASSTQGTDTQYF. CDR3 DNA sequence: TGTGCCAGCAGCACACAGGGGACAGATACGCAGTATTTT. The rearrangement uses TRBV5-6 and TRBJ2-3, with 7 positions matching TRBD1. Germline V gene data show CDR1 as SGHDT and CDR2 as YYEEEE. The CDR3 is made up of 13 amino acids. Germline trimming cut 4 bases from V and 3 bases from J; bases unmatched to any gene: 2.

This chain uses TRBV18 with TRBJ1-5; D unresolved. The germline gives CDR1 KGHSH, CDR2 LQKENI. The CDR3 is 13 residues long. Trimming removed 6 bases from V and 5 bases from J, with 11 bases in between. The CDR3 spells CASSKLYDQPQHF. The CDR3 bases are TGTGCCAGCTCCAAACTCTACGATCAGCCCCAGCATTTT.

The chain joins TRBV4-3 to TRBJ2-7; TRBD1 aligns across 7 bases. The CDR3 loop spans 14 amino acids. Per germline, CDR1 LGHNA and CDR2 YSLEER. The V segment lost 1 base and the J segment 4 bases; nucleotides outside the gene matches: 4. This CDR3 is CASSQAHRGYEQYF. Written as DNA, the CDR3 is TGCGCCAGCAGCCAAGCACACAGGGGATACGAGCAGTACTTC.

This clone has more than one count but fewer than ten. The rearrangement uses TRBV5-4 and TRBJ2-2, with D possibly matching TRBD2 (5 bases). V lost 0 bases, J lost 3 bases, and 9 bases lay in between. This CDR3 comprises 15 residues. The germline V gene encodes CDR1 SGHNT and CDR2 YYREEE (reference sequence). The CDR3 DNA is TGTGCCAGCAGCTTGGCGTGGGGAGACACCGGGGAGCTGTTTTTT. Its protein is CASSLAWGDTGELFF.

The chain is built from TRBV11-2 and TRBJ2-2; TRBD2 agrees at 12 bases. Trimming at V came to 3 bases and at J to 2 bases, leaving 7 bases not matched to a gene. CDR3 length equals 18 residues. From germline, CDR1 is SGHAT and CDR2 FQNNGV. The CDR3 DNA sequence: TGTGCCAGCAGCTTCCCCCGGACTAGCGGGGCCAACACCGGGGAGCTGTTTTTT. It is translated as CASSFPRTSGANTGELFF.

J is TRBJ1-5 and V is TRBV6-5; D is unclear. The CDR3 covers 15 residues. Deletions cut 10 bases from V and 0 bases from J, with 16 bases between. Germline CDR1 MNHEY, CDR2 SVGAGI. The CDR3 sequence is CAISGRENSNQPQHF. Written as DNA, the CDR3 is TGTGCCATCAGCGGACGGGAAAATAGCAATCAGCCCCAGCATTTT.

The rearrangement joins TRBV2 to TRBJ1-4, with a possible D match to TRBD1 (6 bases). The V gene lost 2 bases and the J gene lost 0 bases, with 7 bases spanning the gap. CDR3 length: 15 residues. The V gene's germline CDR1 is SNHLY and CDR2 FYNNEI. CDR3: CASSEQGPTNEKLFF. In DNA, the CDR3 is TGTGCCAGCAGTGAACAGGGGCCAACTAATGAAAAACTGTTTTTT.